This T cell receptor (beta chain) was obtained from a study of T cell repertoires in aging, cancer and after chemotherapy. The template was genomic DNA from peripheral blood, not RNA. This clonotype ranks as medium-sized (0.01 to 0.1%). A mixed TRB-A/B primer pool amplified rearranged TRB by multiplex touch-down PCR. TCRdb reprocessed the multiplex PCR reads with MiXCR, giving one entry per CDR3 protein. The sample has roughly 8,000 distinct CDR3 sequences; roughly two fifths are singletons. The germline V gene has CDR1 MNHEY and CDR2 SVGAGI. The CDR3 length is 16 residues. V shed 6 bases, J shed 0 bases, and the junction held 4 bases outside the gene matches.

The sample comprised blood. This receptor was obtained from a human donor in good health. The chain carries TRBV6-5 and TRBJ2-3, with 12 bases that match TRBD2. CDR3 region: CASSSLAGGSTDTQYF. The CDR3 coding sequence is TGTGCCAGCAGCTCTCTAGCGGGAGGGAGCACAGATACGCAGTATTTT.